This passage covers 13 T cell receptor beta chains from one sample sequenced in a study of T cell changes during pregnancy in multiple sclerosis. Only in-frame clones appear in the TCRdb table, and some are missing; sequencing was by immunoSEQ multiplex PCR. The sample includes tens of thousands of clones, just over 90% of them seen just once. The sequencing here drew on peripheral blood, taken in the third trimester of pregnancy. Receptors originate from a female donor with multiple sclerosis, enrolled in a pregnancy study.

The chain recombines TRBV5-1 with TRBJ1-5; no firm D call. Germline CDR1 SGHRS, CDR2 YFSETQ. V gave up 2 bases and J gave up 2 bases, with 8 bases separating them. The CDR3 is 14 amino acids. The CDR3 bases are TGCGCCAGCAGCTTCGAGGGTCGCAATCAGCCCCAGCATTTT. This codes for CASSFEGRNQPQHF.

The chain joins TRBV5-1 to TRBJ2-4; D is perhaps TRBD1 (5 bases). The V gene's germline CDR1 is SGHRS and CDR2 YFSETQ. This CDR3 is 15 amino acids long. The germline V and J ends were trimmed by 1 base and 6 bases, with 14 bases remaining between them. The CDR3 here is CASSLTGIGRNIQYF. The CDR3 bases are TGCGCCAGCAGCTTGACAGGTATTGGCCGAAACATTCAGTACTTC. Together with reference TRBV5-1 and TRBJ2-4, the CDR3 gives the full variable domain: KAGVTQTPRYLIKTRGQQVTLSCSPISGHRSVSWYQQTPGQGLQFLFEYFSETQRNKGNFPGRFSGRQFSNSRSEMNVSTLELGDSALYLCASSLTGIGRNIQYFGAGTRLSVL.

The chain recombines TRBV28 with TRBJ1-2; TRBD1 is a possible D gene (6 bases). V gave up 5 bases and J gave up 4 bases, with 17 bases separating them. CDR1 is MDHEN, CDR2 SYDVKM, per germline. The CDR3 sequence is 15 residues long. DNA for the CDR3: TGTGCCAGCAGTGGACCCGACAGGCCTCTCTATGGCTACACCTTC. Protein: CASSGPDRPLYGYTF.

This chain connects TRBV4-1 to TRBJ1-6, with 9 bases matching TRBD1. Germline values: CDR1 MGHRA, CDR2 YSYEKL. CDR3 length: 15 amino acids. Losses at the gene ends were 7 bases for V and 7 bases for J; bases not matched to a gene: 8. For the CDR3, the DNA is TGCGCCAGCACAAAACGGGACAGGGCGAATTCACCCCTCCACTTT. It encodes CASTKRDRANSPLHF.

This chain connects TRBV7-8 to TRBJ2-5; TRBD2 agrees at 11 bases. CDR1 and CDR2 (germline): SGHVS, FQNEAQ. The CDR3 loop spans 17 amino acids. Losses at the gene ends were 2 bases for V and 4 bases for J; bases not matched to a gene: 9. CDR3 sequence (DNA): TGTGCCAGCAGCTTATCCAGACTAGCGGGGAGGGGAGAGACCCAGTACTTC. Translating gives CASSLSRLAGRGETQYF.

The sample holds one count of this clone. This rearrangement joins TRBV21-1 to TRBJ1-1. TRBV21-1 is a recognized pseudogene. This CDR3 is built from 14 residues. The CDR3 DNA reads TGTGCCAGCAGCATGGACGGGATGAACACTGAAGCTTTCTTT. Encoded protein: CASSMDGMNTEAFF.

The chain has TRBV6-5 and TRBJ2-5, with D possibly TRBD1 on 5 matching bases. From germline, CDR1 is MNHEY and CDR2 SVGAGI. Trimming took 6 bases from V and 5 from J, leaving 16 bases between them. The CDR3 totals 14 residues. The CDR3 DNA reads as TGTGCCAGCAGGGCCAGGGCGATTTTGGAGACCCAGTACTTC. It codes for CASRARAILETQYF.

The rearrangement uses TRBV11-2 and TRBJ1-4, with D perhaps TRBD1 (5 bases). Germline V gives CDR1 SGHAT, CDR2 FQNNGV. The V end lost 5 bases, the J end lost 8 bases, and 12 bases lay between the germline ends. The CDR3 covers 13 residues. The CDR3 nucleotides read TGTGCCAGCAGCCCCGGGACTCTGGAAAAACTGTTTTTT. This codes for CASSPGTLEKLFF.

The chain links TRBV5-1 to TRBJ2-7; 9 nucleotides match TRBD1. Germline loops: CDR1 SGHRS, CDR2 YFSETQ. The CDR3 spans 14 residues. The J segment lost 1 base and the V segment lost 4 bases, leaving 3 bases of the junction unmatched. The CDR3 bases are TGCGCCAGCAGCACGACAGGGGGATCCTACGAGCAGTACTTC. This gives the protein CASSTTGGSYEQYF.

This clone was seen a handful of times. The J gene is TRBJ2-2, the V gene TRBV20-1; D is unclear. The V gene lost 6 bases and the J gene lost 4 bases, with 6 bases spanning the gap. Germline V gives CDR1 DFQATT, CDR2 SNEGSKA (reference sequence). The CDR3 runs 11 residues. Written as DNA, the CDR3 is TGCAGTGCATCATTCACCGGGGAGCTGTTTTTT. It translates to CSASFTGELFF.

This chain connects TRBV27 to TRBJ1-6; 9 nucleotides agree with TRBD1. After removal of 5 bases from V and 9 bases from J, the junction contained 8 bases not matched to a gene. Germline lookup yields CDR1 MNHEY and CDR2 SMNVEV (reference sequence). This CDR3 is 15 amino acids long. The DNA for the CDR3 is TGTGCCAGCAGTCTGAACAGGGGGCACGGTTCACCCCTCCACTTT. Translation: CASSLNRGHGSPLHF.

The chain's CDR3 is CASSARGRTEAFF. DNA of the CDR3: TGTGCCAGCAGCGCACGAGGAAGGACTGAAGCTTTCTTT. V and J are TRBV11-2 and TRBJ1-1; no firm D call. Per germline, CDR1 SGHAT and CDR2 FQNNGV. The V gene lost 5 bases and the J gene lost 5 bases, with 12 bases spanning the gap. The CDR3 is made up of 13 amino acids.

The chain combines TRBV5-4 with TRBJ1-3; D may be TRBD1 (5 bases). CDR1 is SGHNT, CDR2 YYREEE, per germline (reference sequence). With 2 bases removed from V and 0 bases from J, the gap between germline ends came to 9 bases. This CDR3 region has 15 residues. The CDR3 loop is CASSLRQTSGNTIYF. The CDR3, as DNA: TGTGCCAGCAGCTTACGACAGACCTCTGGAAACACCATATATTTT.